Sequencing of this T cell receptor beta chain was carried out in a study of T cell responses to AZD1222 COVID-19 vaccine. This clone was seen only once. Its antigen is not known. Whole-study findings and limits: Increased Spike-specific TCR breadth and depth were observed after two AZD1222 doses. Repertoire samples came only from after the peak T cell response. Researchers report vaccine-associated CD4 TCRs spanning spike, with dominance at 160-218 and 743-854. Possibly, clonal diversity was underestimated; donors were largely white British and included more females.

Libraries were prepared by immunoSEQ multiplex PCR; TCRdb keeps only in-frame clonotypes and omits some of them. The sample records around 92,000 clones, 91% being singletons. The CDR3 totals 11 residues. Trimming left V 10 bases short and J 1 base short, with 7 bases between. CDR1 and CDR2 (germline): MNHEY, SMNVEV (reference sequence). V gene TRBV27 combines with J gene TRBJ1-2; D unclear. The sequence came from an adult in good health. Sample: peripheral blood, taken on day 0 of AZD1222 vaccination. The CDR3 bases are TGTGCCACCCTCCTTAACTATGGCTACACCTTC. This encodes CATLLNYGYTF.